Listed below are T cell receptor beta chains from one sample, sequenced in a study of blood T cell repertoires in COVID-19. TCRdb's table, derived via immunoSEQ multiplex PCR, lists solely in-frame clones and lacks some. The sample records about 74,000 clones, 80% to 90% being singletons. What was sequenced was peripheral blood. These TCRs come from a woman aged 80 or older with active or convalescent COVID-19. Both conserved end residues are trimmed from each CDR3. The order of the fields is clone size, D gene, CDR3 length, V gene, CDR3 protein. D genes are given only for firm matches. Clone sizes are given selectively: once, few, many, or a class where the clone is expanded.

abundance: .
d_gene: TRBD2
len: 16
v_gene: TRBV4-3
CDR3aa: ASSPGTSGGAPLNTQY

abundance: .
d_gene: .
len: 10
v_gene: TRBV24-1
CDR3aa: ATSDGVRGAF

abundance: few
d_gene: .
len: 12
v_gene: TRBV5-1
CDR3aa: ASSQPGVDYGYT

abundance: .
d_gene: TRBD1
len: 14
v_gene: TRBV27
CDR3aa: ASSPLDRGPHQPQH

abundance: .
d_gene: .
len: 13
v_gene: TRBV7-2
CDR3aa: ASSPNRGRHEKLF

abundance: .
d_gene: TRBD2
len: 12
v_gene: TRBV6-2/TRBV6-3
CDR3aa: ASSLIAGVNEQF

abundance: .
d_gene: TRBD2
len: 12
v_gene: TRBV6-6
CDR3aa: ASSSRGSDNEQF

abundance: .
d_gene: TRBD2
len: 17
v_gene: TRBV5-1
CDR3aa: ASSQQAGGLLPYQETQY

abundance: .
d_gene: .
len: 13
v_gene: TRBV5-1
CDR3aa: ASSLDSAGNQPQH

abundance: .
d_gene: .
len: 12
v_gene: TRBV6-5
CDR3aa: ASTPSGRADTQY

abundance: .
d_gene: TRBD1
len: 11
v_gene: TRBV5-1
CDR3aa: ASSWDSLSEAF

abundance: .
d_gene: TRBD2
len: 14
v_gene: TRBV9
CDR3aa: ASSVVPSGGTGELF

abundance: .
d_gene: .
len: 13
v_gene: TRBV4-2
CDR3aa: ASRAAGPANYGYT

abundance: once
d_gene: TRBD2
len: 16
v_gene: TRBV9
CDR3aa: ASSALRTSGQDQETQY

abundance: few
d_gene: .
len: 9
v_gene: TRBV20-1
CDR3aa: SAIGDYGYT

abundance: .
d_gene: TRBD1
len: 11
v_gene: TRBV6-2/TRBV6-3
CDR3aa: ASTPTGGRPQH

abundance: .
d_gene: .
len: 11
v_gene: TRBV5-8
CDR3aa: ASSLTGFYEQY

abundance: .
d_gene: TRBD2
len: 13
v_gene: TRBV7-2
CDR3aa: ASSVYSGSYNEQF

abundance: once
d_gene: TRBD1
len: 12
v_gene: TRBV9
CDR3aa: ASSAGQGKEKLF

abundance: .
d_gene: TRBD1
len: 14
v_gene: TRBV6-5
CDR3aa: ASSYSNRGPTGELF

abundance: few
d_gene: .
len: 12
v_gene: TRBV27
CDR3aa: ASSLGGTNEKLF

abundance: .
d_gene: TRBD2
len: 14
v_gene: TRBV7-6
CDR3aa: ASSLAETSGTYTQY

abundance: .
d_gene: TRBD2
len: 15
v_gene: TRBV11-3
CDR3aa: ASSFRASGRVKETQY

abundance: once
d_gene: .
len: 13
v_gene: TRBV3-1/TRBV3-2
CDR3aa: ASSQEFGSSYEQY

abundance: .
d_gene: TRBD2
len: 12
v_gene: TRBV2
CDR3aa: ASSTGLAVGEQF

abundance: .
d_gene: .
len: 8
v_gene: TRBV20-1
CDR3aa: SAEQETQY

abundance: .
d_gene: TRBD2
len: 13
v_gene: TRBV6-2/TRBV6-3
CDR3aa: ASSSSGAPYNEQF

abundance: .
d_gene: .
len: 11
v_gene: TRBV14
CDR3aa: ASSQLLAGELF

abundance: once
d_gene: .
len: 12
v_gene: TRBV7-9
CDR3aa: ASSFTGRADTQY

abundance: .
d_gene: TRBD1
len: 12
v_gene: TRBV6-5
CDR3aa: ASSSPDRGHEQY

abundance: .
d_gene: .
len: 13
v_gene: TRBV11-1
CDR3aa: ASSLTGSSGNTIY

abundance: once
d_gene: .
len: 13
v_gene: TRBV9
CDR3aa: ASSVVGTMNTEAF

abundance: .
d_gene: .
len: 10
v_gene: TRBV11-3
CDR3aa: ASSLRGETQY

abundance: .
d_gene: .
len: 12
v_gene: TRBV6-2/TRBV6-3
CDR3aa: ASSYSRDRAEAF

abundance: once
d_gene: TRBD2
len: 13
v_gene: TRBV19
CDR3aa: ASSISGGAIGELF

abundance: once
d_gene: .
len: 13
v_gene: TRBV5-4
CDR3aa: ASSQPRAQGNEQF

abundance: .
d_gene: .
len: 11
v_gene: TRBV5-1
CDR3aa: ASSPAVNTEAF

abundance: once
d_gene: .
len: 12
v_gene: TRBV7-9
CDR3aa: ASSLVQGSTEAF

abundance: .
d_gene: .
len: 13
v_gene: TRBV18
CDR3aa: ASSFPGATNEKLF

abundance: .
d_gene: TRBD1
len: 13
v_gene: TRBV11-2
CDR3aa: ASSLSAGGRSEAF

abundance: .
d_gene: TRBD1
len: 14
v_gene: TRBV2
CDR3aa: ASSERGLNSGNTIY

abundance: .
d_gene: TRBD2
len: 17
v_gene: TRBV4-3
CDR3aa: ASSQPKLTSGACQETQY